This T cell receptor beta chain was identified in a study of control samples from healthy donors and cancer patients. Per the germline V gene, CDR1 is SGHRS and CDR2 is YFSETQ. The CDR3 length is 12 residues. The J segment lost 7 bases and the V segment lost 4 bases, leaving 3 bases of the junction unmatched. The assay was immunoSEQ multiplex PCR, and TCRdb's table has in-frame clones only and misses some. This table holds some 150,000 clones, 91% found once. The sequenced sample was blood. The chain couples TRBV5-1 to TRBJ1-2, with 8 bases matching TRBD1. The sequence was obtained from a man aged 18 to 30 in good health. CDR3 sequence reads: CASSEDRGGYTF. The DNA of the CDR3 is TGCGCCAGCAGCGAAGACAGGGGTGGCTACACCTTC.